These 20 T cell receptor beta chains originate from one sample sequenced in a study of cytomegalovirus exposure and HLA in healthy donors. The PCR was carried out with 60 Vbeta primers and 13 Jbeta primers. The repertoire was sequenced with immunoSEQ multiplex PCR; TCRdb's copy has only in-frame clones and lacks some. This table has about 88,000 clones, around 90% appearing once. Source material: PBMCs. These TCRs come from a man aged 18 to 35 in good health and CMV-seronegative.

The chain combines TRBV4-2 with TRBJ1-1, with D hard to call. With 1 base removed from V and 0 bases from J, the gap between germline ends came to 6 bases. The germline V gene has CDR1 LGHNA and CDR2 YNFKEQ. CDR3 length: 14 amino acids. The CDR3: CASSQGQLNTEAFF. CDR3 coding DNA: TGTGCCAGCAGCCAAGGGCAGTTGAACACTGAAGCTTTCTTT.

This rearrangement joins TRBV14 to TRBJ1-1; D perhaps matches TRBD1 (6 bases). Germline CDR1 and CDR2: SGHDN and FVKESK. This CDR3 has 12 residues. The ends were cut back, 7 bases at V and 6 bases at J, with 12 bases in the middle. The CDR3, as DNA: TGTGCCAGCACTACACAGGGACCTGAAGCTTTCTTT. Amino acid sequence: CASTTQGPEAFF.

The table lists this clone with a count of one. The rearrangement joins TRBV29-1 to TRBJ2-7, with a possible D match to TRBD1 (5 bases). The germline V gene has CDR1 SQVTM and CDR2 ANQGSEA. Trimming cost V 4 bases and J 4 bases, with 11 bases left between them. The CDR3 totals 12 residues. The CDR3 DNA follows: TGCAGCGTTGCCCTGGACAAGTACGAGCAGTACTTC. Its protein product is CSVALDKYEQYF.

For the CDR3, the DNA is TGCGCCAGCAGCCAAGACACAGGGGGCGCGGGGTCAGATACGCAGTATTTT. It yields the protein CASSQDTGGAGSDTQYF. V is TRBV4-1 and J is TRBJ2-3; 9 bases match TRBD1. This CDR3 has 17 amino acids. CDR1 and CDR2 (germline): MGHRA, YSYEKL. The V segment lost 0 bases and the J segment 4 bases; nucleotides outside the gene matches: 8.

This sequence joins TRBV6-5 and TRBJ1-3; 7 bases line up with TRBD1. The CDR3 totals 14 residues. Per germline, CDR1 MNHEY and CDR2 SVGAGI. The V gene end was trimmed by 4 bases and the J gene end by 4 bases; junction bases not matched to a gene: 4. The CDR3, as DNA: TGTGCCAGCAGTTTACAGGGGAGAGGAAACACCATATATTTT. Amino acids: CASSLQGRGNTIYF.

The gene calls are TRBV15 and TRBJ2-5; tentative D call: TRBD1 (5 bases). The assigned J gene may be wrong: the sequence end matches TRBJ2-7 better. Looked up from germline, CDR1 is LNHNV and CDR2 is YYDKDF (reference sequence). The CDR3 totals 13 residues. The CDR3 is CATSRQTEYEQYF. In nucleotides, the CDR3 is TGTGCCACCAGCAGACAGACAGAATACGAGCAGTACTTC.

The chain is built from TRBV12-2 and TRBJ1-2; the table assigns TRBD1, which was not confirmed against the DNA. TRBV12-2 is a pseudogene locus. CDR3 length: 11 residues. For the CDR3, the DNA is TGTGCAAGTCGCTTCCCCGCAGGCCCTTCCTTT. It codes for CASRFPAGPSF.

Note on this clone: At one of its ends the junction is not consistent with the germline gene, which may arise from a read error. V gene TRBV5-6 combines with J gene TRBJ1-2; 8 nucleotides agree with TRBD1. Germline V gene lookup returns CDR1 SGHDT and CDR2 YYEEEE. The CDR3 runs to 15 residues. CDR3 loop: CAGSRTTGQGGGYTF. CDR3 in DNA: TGTGCCGGCAGCCGTACCACCGGACAGGGAGGTGGCTACACCTTC. Drawing the rest from reference TRBV5-6 and TRBJ1-2, the complete variable domain is DAGVTQSPTHLIKTRGQQVTLRCSPKSGHDTVSWYQQALGQGPQFIFQYYEEEERQRGNFPDRFSGHQFPNYSSELNVNALLLGDSALYLCAGSRTTGQGGGYTFGSGTRLTVV.

The rearrangement links TRBV7-9 to TRBJ1-2, with D maybe TRBD1 (6 bases). V dropped 4 bases and J dropped 6 bases, with 12 bases sitting between them. Germline values: CDR1 SEHNR, CDR2 FQNEAQ (reference sequence). The CDR3 is 13 amino acids. The CDR3 spells CASSSQGLDGYTF. The CDR3 DNA follows: TGTGCCAGCAGCTCCCAGGGGCTGGATGGCTACACCTTC. The variable domain in full, completed from reference TRBV7-9 and TRBJ1-2, reads DTGVSQNPRHKITKRGQNVTFRCDPISEHNRLYWYRQTLGQGPEFLTYFQNEAQLEKSRLLSDRFSAERPKGSFSTLEIQRTEQGDSAMYLCASSSQGLDGYTFGSGTRLTVV.

The rearrangement uses TRBV7-2 and TRBJ2-1; tentatively, D is TRBD1 (5 bases). Germline V lookup: CDR1 SGHTA, CDR2 FQGNSA. The CDR3 has 14 residues. The V and J ends lost 2 bases and 5 bases respectively, with 10 bases between them. CDR3 residues: CASSLTTANNEQFF. CDR3 bases: TGTGCCAGCAGCTTAACGACAGCTAACAATGAGCAGTTCTTC.

The V and J genes are TRBV5-4 and TRBJ2-3; 7 nucleotides line up with TRBD2. The V gene end was trimmed by 5 bases and the J gene end by 1 base; junction bases not matched to a gene: 7. The length of the CDR3 is 15 residues. Germline V lookup: CDR1 SGHNT, CDR2 YYREEE (reference sequence). Here the CDR3 DNA reads TGTGCCAGCAGTACGACTAGCCCTCGCACAGATACGCAGTATTTT. Its protein is CASSTTSPRTDTQYF.

This clone came up once. This chain joins TRBV9 and TRBJ1-1; 7 nucleotides agree with TRBD1. The CDR3 is made up of 15 amino acids. CDR1 is SGDLS, CDR2 YYNGEE, per germline. Losses at the gene ends were 1 base for V and 7 bases for J; bases not matched to a gene: 10. For the CDR3, the DNA is TGTGCCAGCAGCGTAATGGGACAGACACCTCATGAAGCTTTCTTT. This codes for CASSVMGQTPHEAFF. The variable domain in full, with the rest retrieved from reference TRBV9 and TRBJ1-1, is DSGVTQTPKHLITATGQRVTLRCSPRSGDLSVYWYQQSLDQGLQFLIQYYNGEERAKGNILERFSAQQFPDLHSELNLSSLELGDSALYFCASSVMGQTPHEAFFGQGTRLTVV.

The chain employs TRBV2 and TRBJ1-1; possible D gene TRBD1, 5 bases. Germline values: CDR1 SNHLY, CDR2 FYNNEI. V lost 6 bases and J lost 10, with 18 bases in between. CDR3 length: 13 residues. CDR3 amino acids: CASRYIGGSGAFF. CDR3 in DNA: TGTGCCAGCAGGTATATCGGGGGGAGTGGAGCTTTCTTT. Drawing the rest from reference TRBV2 and TRBJ1-1, the complete variable domain is EPEVTQTPSHQVTQMGQEVILRCVPISNHLYFYWYRQILGQKVEFLVSFYNNEISEKSEIFDDQFSVERPDGSNFTLKIRSTKLEDSAMYFCASRYIGGSGAFFGQGTRLTVV.

The chain combines TRBV7-3 with TRBJ1-2; 9 nucleotides agree with TRBD1. CDR1 and CDR2 from the germline V gene are SGHTA and FQGTGA. The CDR3 is made up of 17 amino acids. The trim removed 2 bases at V and 8 bases at J, leaving 15 bases unmatched. The CDR3 DNA reads as TGTGCCAGCAGCTTATCAGGCTTAGGGACAGGGCTGAGAGGCTACACCTTC. This translates into CASSLSGLGTGLRGYTF.

The chain combines TRBV7-2 with TRBJ2-5; 9 positions agree with TRBD2. The CDR3 totals 16 residues. Germline CDR1 reads SGHTA; CDR2 reads FQGNSA. The V gene end was trimmed by 0 bases and the J gene end by 2 bases; junction bases not matched to a gene: 4. CDR3 sequence: CASSLAQSGGQETQYF. The DNA of the CDR3 is TGTGCCAGCAGCTTAGCCCAAAGCGGGGGGCAAGAGACCCAGTACTTC.

The CDR3 is CASSPTGRYNEQFF. CDR3 in DNA: TGTGCCAGCAGCCCGACAGGGCGGTACAATGAGCAGTTCTTC. The rearrangement links TRBV7-3 to TRBJ2-1; 7 bases agree with TRBD1. Germline V gives CDR1 SGHTA, CDR2 FQGTGA. This CDR3 region has 14 residues. Trimming cost V 5 bases and J 4 bases; bases outside gene matches: 5.

The chain combines TRBV11-2 with TRBJ1-1, with 10 bases that match TRBD1. The trim removed 6 bases at V and 8 bases at J, leaving 6 bases unmatched. Germline CDR1 and CDR2: SGHAT and FQNNGV. The CDR3 covers 13 residues. The CDR3 loop reads CASRRQGAEEAFF. For the CDR3, the DNA is TGTGCCAGCAGACGACAGGGGGCAGAGGAAGCTTTCTTT.

The genes are TRBV2 and TRBJ2-5, with a weak D call TRBD1 (6 bases). With 11 bases removed from V and 3 bases from J, the gap between germline ends came to 10 bases. The CDR3 covers 11 residues. Germline CDR1 SNHLY, CDR2 FYNNEI. The CDR3 protein is CAGRQEETQYF. CDR3 in DNA: TGTGCCGGACGACAGGAAGAGACCCAGTACTTC.

The chain recombines TRBV29-1 with TRBJ2-6; a possible D gene is TRBD2 (6 bases). The length of the CDR3 is 16 residues. Per germline, CDR1 SQVTM and CDR2 ANQGSEA. Between the trimmed V and J ends, which lost 7 bases and 0 bases, there was a span of 16 bases. CDR3 in DNA: TGCAGCGCTGTGGAGGCGGGAATCTCTGGGGCCAACGTCCTGACTTTC. This sequence encodes CSAVEAGISGANVLTF. Variable domain in full (rest from reference TRBV29-1 and TRBJ2-6): SAVISQKPSRDICQRGTSLTIQCQVDSQVTMMFWYRQQPGQSLTLIATANQGSEATYESGFVIDKFPISRPNLTFSTLTVSNMSPEDSSIYLCSAVEAGISGANVLTFGAGSRLTVL.

The chain employs TRBV7-3 and TRBJ2-2, with a possible D match to TRBD2 (6 bases). The V end was cut by 1 base, the J end by 3 bases, with 6 bases between. Germline CDR1 reads SGHTA; CDR2 reads FQGTGA. The CDR3 length is 14 residues. The CDR3 DNA is TGTGCCAGCAGCTTAAGCGGGGACACCGGGGAGCTGTTTTTT. The encoded protein is CASSLSGDTGELFF. The whole variable domain, remainder taken from reference TRBV7-3 and TRBJ2-2, is GAGVSQTPSNKVTEKGKYVELRCDPISGHTALYWYRQSLGQGPEFLIYFQGTGAADDSGLPNDRFFAVRPEGSVSTLKIQRTERGDSAVYLCASSLSGDTGELFFGEGSRLTVL.